This TCR beta chain originates from a study of graft-versus-host responses after intestinal transplantation. Study-level information: Each recipient received anti-thymocyte globulin induction, then tacrolimus and steroids for 3 to 4 years.

Concerning this clone itself: Its specificity is unknown.

This CDR3 region has 16 residues. Germline V gene lookup returns CDR1 MRHNA and CDR2 SNTAGT. Unmatched junction bases numbered 7, after V lost 2 bases and J lost 3 bases. Libraries were prepared by immunoSEQ multiplex PCR; TCRdb keeps only in-frame clonotypes and omits some of them. The sample records roughly 99,000 clones, roughly 87% being singletons. General study results and limits: Association was observed between peak circulating GvH clone levels and early post-transplant HvG declines. GvH clones occurred in recipient marrow; some first appeared in ileum or blood.

The V and J genes are TRBV6-4 and TRBJ1-1; the match to TRBD1 covers 9 bases. Sequences were derived from unstimulated CD4+ T cells sorted from spleen or lymph node cells, sampled before transplant. The clonotype comes from a human donor who was the organ donor for an intestinal transplant. CDR3 sequence: CASSDIRDRAYTEAFF. CDR3 DNA: TGTGCCAGCAGTGACATCCGGGACAGGGCATACACTGAAGCTTTCTTT.